Below, 30 T cell receptor beta chains from the same sample are listed, as sequenced in a study of cytomegalovirus exposure and HLA in healthy donors. The PCR was carried out with 60 Vbeta primers and 13 Jbeta primers. TCRdb's copy holds only in-frame clones and misses some; the assay was immunoSEQ multiplex PCR. The table records around 100,000 clones, more than 65% of them present only once. The source material was PBMCs. The receptors stem from a woman aged 25-40 years in good health and CMV-seronegative.

The chain carries TRBV6-1 and TRBJ1-1, with TRBD1 as a possible D gene (5 bases). CDR1 is MNHNS and CDR2 is SASEGT in the germline V gene. The length of the CDR3 is 16 residues. The V end lost 0 bases, the J end lost 0 bases, and 11 bases lay between the germline ends. CDR3 region: CASSEAGRGLNTEAFF. The CDR3 bases are TGTGCCAGCAGTGAAGCGGGGAGGGGCCTGAACACTGAAGCTTTCTTT.

The rearrangement uses TRBV29-1 and TRBJ1-3, with a possible D match to TRBD1 (5 bases). CDR3 length equals 14 residues. CDR1 is SQVTM, CDR2 ANQGSEA, per germline. The V end lost 7 bases, the J end lost 0 bases, and 13 bases lay between the germline ends. DNA for the CDR3: TGCAGCGCCGATGACAGATCCTCTGGAAACACCATATATTTT. It specifies CSADDRSSGNTIYF.

This chain uses TRBV5-6 with TRBJ1-2; D may be TRBD1 (5 bases). V lost 7 bases to trimming and J lost 6 bases, with 7 bases between them. This CDR3 spans 10 amino acids. Germline lookup yields CDR1 SGHDT and CDR2 YYEEEE. The CDR3 protein is CASGGDGYTF. CDR3 sequence (DNA): TGTGCCAGCGGGGGGGATGGCTACACCTTC.

The chain couples TRBV2 to TRBJ1-1; no definite D call. Trimming removed 7 bases at V and 1 base at J, with 7 bases between. Germline lookup yields CDR1 SNHLY and CDR2 FYNNEI. The CDR3 is 12 residues long. The CDR3 protein is CASTWPNTEAFF. The CDR3 DNA follows: TGTGCCAGCACGTGGCCGAACACTGAAGCTTTCTTT.

This clone has more than one count but fewer than ten. This chain connects TRBV4-3 to TRBJ1-6; 7 positions match TRBD1. CDR3 size: 17 residues. V dropped 0 bases and J dropped 3; count of bases not matched to a gene: 5. From germline, CDR1 is LGHNA and CDR2 YSLEER. The CDR3 reads CASSQDRQGVYNSPLHF. The DNA of the CDR3 is TGCGCCAGCAGCCAAGATAGACAGGGAGTCTATAATTCACCCCTCCACTTT.

This clone was recorded a few times. This rearrangement joins TRBV30 to TRBJ2-1; TRBD1 aligns across 9 bases. The germline V gene encodes CDR1 GTSNPN and CDR2 SVGIG (reference sequence). Trimming cost V 3 bases and J 14 bases; bases outside gene matches: 5. This CDR3 comprises 11 residues. The CDR3 bases are TGTGCCTGGAGGGGGGACAGGGTGAAGTTCTTC. It is translated as CAWRGDRVKFF.

This CDR3 is CASSFSLRTGVEETQYF. CDR3 in DNA: TGTGCCAGCAGTTTTTCCCTCCGGACAGGGGTGGAAGAGACCCAGTACTTC. The chain employs TRBV27 and TRBJ2-5; 9 bases are a match to TRBD1. This CDR3 has 17 residues. Germline V CDR1 and CDR2: MNHEY, SMNVEV (reference sequence). The V segment lost 3 bases and the J segment 3 bases; nucleotides outside the gene matches: 11.

This clone showed up just once. The rearrangement joins TRBV7-9 to TRBJ2-2, with no clear D. Trimming cost V 5 bases and J 6 bases, with 13 bases left between them. The CDR3 consists of 14 residues. Germline V gives CDR1 SEHNR, CDR2 FQNEAQ (reference sequence). The CDR3 loop is CASSPNLEPGELFF. The CDR3 nucleotides are TGTGCCAGCAGCCCGAACCTAGAGCCCGGGGAGCTGTTTTTT.

This chain uses TRBV30 with TRBJ2-5; possible D gene TRBD1, 6 bases. Looked up from germline, CDR1 is GTSNPN and CDR2 is SVGIG (reference sequence). The CDR3 covers 11 residues. Trimming pared 3 bases from V and 5 bases from J, leaving 7 bases between. CDR3 DNA sequence: TGTGCCTGGAGGAGGGGGGAGACCCAGTACTTC. It is translated as CAWRRGETQYF. The entire variable domain, with the rest obtained from reference TRBV30 and TRBJ2-5, is as follows: SQTIHQWPATLVQPVGSPLSLECTVEGTSNPNLYWYRQAAGRGLQLLFYSVGIGQISSEVPQNLSASRPQDRQFILSSKKLLLSDSGFYLCAWRRGETQYFGPGTRLLVL.

In this sample, this clone turned up a few times. The gene calls are TRBV6-6 and TRBJ2-7; 11 nucleotides match TRBD1. V lost 2 bases and J lost 0; bases outside the gene matches: 3. This CDR3 has 16 amino acids. Germline values: CDR1 MNHNY, CDR2 SVGAGI (reference sequence). The CDR3 coding sequence is TGTGCCAGCAGTTACACTGGGACAGGGGGCTCCTACGAGCAGTACTTC. Translating it yields CASSYTGTGGSYEQYF.

The CDR3 bases are TGTGCCAGCAGCTTAGGTAACAGCTATGGCTACACCTTC. Its translation: CASSLGNSYGYTF. The rearrangement joins TRBV11-3 to TRBJ1-2, with unresolved D. V dropped 1 base and J dropped 4 bases, with 7 bases sitting between them. The length of the CDR3 is 13 residues. Germline V CDR1 and CDR2: SGHNT, YENEEA.

The chain combines TRBV27 with TRBJ1-4; TRBD1 aligns across 8 bases. Germline lookup yields CDR1 MNHEY and CDR2 SMNVEV (reference sequence). The length of the CDR3 is 17 residues. The J segment lost 6 bases and the V segment lost 1 base, leaving 10 bases of the junction unmatched. CDR3 DNA sequence: TGTGCCAGCAGTTTATACCGCTCCGGACAGGGCGATGAAAAACTGTTTTTT. Translating gives CASSLYRSGQGDEKLFF.

The chain combines TRBV6-6 with TRBJ2-1; possible D gene TRBD2, 5 bases. The V gene's germline CDR1 is MNHNY and CDR2 SVGAGI (reference sequence). V dropped 0 bases and J dropped 6 bases, with 12 bases sitting between them. The CDR3 spans 15 residues. Written as DNA, the CDR3 is TGTGCCAGCAGTTACTCCACTTTGGCGGGCAATGAGCAGTTCTTC. It translates to CASSYSTLAGNEQFF.

V and J are TRBV5-1 and TRBJ1-2, with 8 bases aligning to TRBD1. Germline-derived CDR1 and CDR2 are SGHRS and YFSETQ. CDR3 length equals 15 residues. Trimming took 5 bases from V and 0 from J; bases not matched to a gene: 6. CDR3 region: CASSQDREANYGYTF. CDR3 DNA sequence: TGCGCCAGCAGTCAGGACAGGGAAGCTAACTATGGCTACACCTTC.

The gene calls are TRBV11-3 and TRBJ2-2; no definite D call. Germline CDR1 is SGHNT and CDR2 is YENEEA. The CDR3 totals 17 residues. V lost 4 bases and J 1 base, leaving 16 bases between the germline ends. The CDR3 sequence is CASSSIIPPRNTGELFF. CDR3 nucleotides: TGTGCCAGCAGCTCCATTATCCCCCCGCGGAACACCGGGGAGCTGTTTTTT.

Only a few counts were recorded for this clone. The chain carries TRBV6-1 and TRBJ2-4; D is possibly TRBD1 (5 bases). V lost 6 bases, J lost 1 base, and 13 bases lay in between. This CDR3 comprises 15 residues. CDR1 MNHNS and CDR2 SASEGT come from the germline V gene. The CDR3 reads CASREQGHAKNIQYF. In DNA form, the CDR3 reads TGTGCCAGCAGAGAACAAGGACACGCCAAAAACATTCAGTACTTC.

The CDR3 sequence is CASSPPGGPEAFF. CDR3 in DNA: TGTGCCAGCTCACCACCGGGAGGGCCAGAAGCTTTCTTT. The rearrangement joins TRBV18 to TRBJ1-1; D remains unclear. V was shortened by 0 bases and J by 8 bases, with 10 bases between the two germline ends. Germline V gene data show CDR1 as KGHSH and CDR2 as LQKENI. The CDR3 contains 13 residues.

This clone was seen only a few times. V usage is TRBV19 and J usage is TRBJ1-1; D is unresolved. Germline values: CDR1 LNHDA, CDR2 SQIVND (reference sequence). The CDR3 length is 11 residues. The ends were cut back, 4 bases at V and 4 bases at J, with 4 bases in the middle. The CDR3 DNA is TGTGCCAGTAGTACTCGCACTGAAGCTTTCTTT. Translated: CASSTRTEAFF.

This chain uses TRBV30 with TRBJ1-1, with TRBD1 as a possible D gene (6 bases). Germline V gene lookup returns CDR1 GTSNPN and CDR2 SVGIG (reference sequence). The length of the CDR3 is 15 residues. V lost 0 bases, J lost 4 bases, and 15 bases lay in between. CDR3 residues: CAWSVLTQGSTEAFF. CDR3 sequence (DNA): TGTGCCTGGAGTGTCCTAACTCAGGGGTCCACTGAAGCTTTCTTT.

This chain connects TRBV10-1 to TRBJ2-7; 7 bases agree with TRBD1. Germline CDR1 WNHNN, CDR2 SYGVQD (reference sequence). The CDR3 runs to 15 residues. Germline trimming cut 5 bases from V and 1 base from J; bases unmatched to any gene: 8. The CDR3 spells CASSSGQDLSYEQYF. CDR3 DNA sequence: TGCGCCAGCAGTTCCGGACAGGACTTGTCCTACGAGCAGTACTTC.

The J gene is TRBJ2-1, the V gene TRBV6-1; no clear D. The CDR3 runs to 13 residues. Trimming cost V 2 bases and J 9 bases, with 11 bases left between them. Germline values: CDR1 MNHNS, CDR2 SASEGT. DNA for the CDR3: TGTGCCAGCAGTGAAACTACCATCCTTGAGCAGTTCTTC. Translation: CASSETTILEQFF.

The chain links TRBV4-2 to TRBJ2-7; TRBD2 matches at 10 bases. Trimming cost V 8 bases and J 7 bases; bases outside gene matches: 11. The CDR3 runs 14 residues. CDR1 is LGHNA and CDR2 is YNFKEQ in the germline V gene. Here the CDR3 DNA reads TGTGCCAGCTCCTTAGCGGGGGGCCCGGGGGAGCAGTACTTC. It yields the protein CASSLAGGPGEQYF.

There are a few counts of this clone. V usage is TRBV9 and J usage is TRBJ2-7; TRBD1 might be the D (6 bases). Per the germline V gene, CDR1 is SGDLS and CDR2 is YYNGEE. This CDR3 has 13 residues. V lost 1 base and J 7 bases, leaving 12 bases between the germline ends. The CDR3 loop is CASSVQGRGEQYF. CDR3 sequence (DNA): TGTGCCAGCAGCGTACAGGGGAGAGGGGAGCAGTACTTC.

The CDR3 sequence is CASSETGIYGYTF. The CDR3 region has the DNA TGTGCCAGCAGTGAAACAGGGATCTATGGCTACACCTTC. J is TRBJ1-2 and V is TRBV25-1; possible D gene TRBD1, 6 bases. The germline gives CDR1 MGHDK, CDR2 SYGVNS. Trimming pared 2 bases from V and 4 bases from J, leaving 8 bases between. This CDR3 spans 13 amino acids.

The V gene is TRBV25-1, the J gene TRBJ1-1; no firm D call. This CDR3 is built from 13 residues. Trimming removed 5 bases from V and 0 bases from J, with 7 bases in between. The germline CDR1 and CDR2 sequences are MGHDK and SYGVNS. Here the CDR3 DNA reads TGTGCCAGCAGTTTCACAGTGAACACTGAAGCTTTCTTT. This encodes CASSFTVNTEAFF.

The CDR3 protein is CASSLRGRYEQYF. The CDR3 region has the DNA TGTGCCAGCAGCTTAAGAGGGCGGTACGAGCAGTACTTC. The V call is TRBV7-8, the J call TRBJ2-7; D possibly corresponds to TRBD2 (5 bases). CDR1 is SGHVS, CDR2 FQNEAQ, per germline. Trimming cost V 2 bases and J 4 bases, with 9 bases left between them. The CDR3 length is 13 residues. The full variable domain, in which reference TRBV7-8 and TRBJ2-7 provide the parts outside the CDR3, is GAGVSQSPRYKVAKRGQDVALRCDPISGHVSLFWYQQALGQGPEFLTYFQNEAQLDKSGLPSDRFFAERPEGSVSTLKIQRTQQEDSAVYLCASSLRGRYEQYFGPGTRLTVT.

This chain joins TRBV27 and TRBJ1-2, with 7 bases matching TRBD1. The trim removed 6 bases at V and 7 bases at J, leaving 11 bases unmatched. CDR1 is MNHEY, CDR2 SMNVEV, per germline (reference sequence). The CDR3 loop spans 14 amino acids. The CDR3 loop reads CASRLNRDRSGYTF. The DNA for the CDR3 is TGTGCCAGCAGACTTAATCGGGACAGAAGTGGCTACACCTTC.

The rearrangement uses TRBV5-4 and TRBJ2-3; 8 nucleotides align to TRBD2. The J segment lost 6 bases and the V segment lost 4 bases, leaving 1 base of the junction unmatched. Germline-derived CDR1 and CDR2 are SGHNT and YYREEE (reference sequence). The CDR3 loop spans 12 amino acids. The CDR3 bases are TGTGCCAGCAGCCCGGGGGGGGATACGCAGTATTTT. Protein product: CASSPGGDTQYF.

The rearrangement joins TRBV6-1 to TRBJ1-5; 7 positions match TRBD1. The ends lost 6 bases at V and 4 bases at J; junction bases unmatched: 9. Germline CDR1 MNHNS, CDR2 SASEGT. The CDR3 spans 15 residues. CDR3 bases: TGTGCCAGCAGGACAGGGAATGAGAGGAATCAGCCCCAGCATTTT. This codes for CASRTGNERNQPQHF.

This clone was seen a handful of times. V gene TRBV4-3 combines with J gene TRBJ2-2; D remains ambiguous. This CDR3 contains 12 residues. V lost 5 bases and J 4 bases, leaving 5 bases between the germline ends. The germline gives CDR1 LGHNA, CDR2 YSLEER. The CDR3 DNA reads as TGCGCCAGCAGCTATTCCACCGGGGAGCTGTTTTTT. Translated, it gives CASSYSTGELFF.